This TCR beta chain was identified during a study of technical replicates of blood from a few donors. Germline assignment: CDR1 SGHNT and CDR2 YYREEE (reference sequence). The V end was cut by 4 bases, the J end by 11 bases, with 15 bases between. The CDR3 is 12 amino acids. Method: immunoSEQ multiplex PCR; TCRdb's copy keeps in-frame clones and lacks some. The data show roughly 57,000 clones, with 90% to 95% seen just once and just over 3% held by the top ten. This clonotype was obtained from a human donor in good health. Some clones in this sample may be carry-over from other donors' samples. Input material: PBMCs. This chain joins TRBV5-4 and TRBJ1-2, with D perhaps TRBD1 (6 bases). The CDR3 DNA follows: TGTGCCAGCAGCGTACCACAGGGATGGTACACCTTC. This translates into CASSVPQGWYTF.